Detailed here is one T cell receptor (beta chain). What it binds is not known. The record originates from a study of cytomegalovirus exposure and HLA in healthy donors. Study at large: Most donors, 70% to 85% of over 350 genotyped, fell in the Caucasian-associated ancestry cluster. General observations from the study: Researchers reported from a later analysis that most CMV-associated TCR beta chains appeared HLA-restricted. Within an earlier analysis, most TCR beta V segments proved productive either about 87% or about 30% of the time. TRBV6-2, TRBV6-3 and some other V segments were excluded as indistinguishable.

Germline V lookup: CDR1 LNHNV, CDR2 YYDKDF (reference sequence). The CDR3 consists of 12 residues. PCR employed 60 Vbeta and 13 Jbeta primers. Profiled with immunoSEQ multiplex PCR; TCRdb holds only in-frame clones, not every one. Of around 170,000 clones in the sample, 75% to 85% were seen once. This sequence was found in a woman aged 18-29 years in good health and CMV-seronegative. The chain recombines TRBV15 with TRBJ2-5; the D is unclear. The J call may be faulty, since TRBJ2-7 better matches the DNA end. What was sequenced was PBMCs. The CDR3 DNA reads as TGTGCCACCAGCAGATTTGACTACGAGCAGTACTTC. Its translation: CATSRFDYEQYF.